The 8 T cell receptor beta chains presented below share a single source sample, sequenced in a study of neurological immune-mediated disorders. TCRdb re-called the 5' RACE reads with MiXCR, one entry per CDR3 protein. This sample has 40,000 or so distinct CDR3 sequences, with 4.8% found just once. The sequenced sample was CD4+ T cells from blood. The receptors originated from a man aged 18 to 30 in good health.

This clonotype is categorized as medium-sized. CDR3 sequence (DNA): TGTGCCAGCAGCCCCGGGACAGAACTCTACGAGCAGTACTTC. Protein product: CASSPGTELYEQYF. The chain is built from TRBV5-5 and TRBJ2-7; TRBD1 matches at 7 bases. Germline-derived CDR1 and CDR2 are SGHKS and YYEKEE (reference sequence). CDR3 length: 14 amino acids. The J segment lost 3 bases and the V segment lost 4 bases, leaving 7 bases of the junction unmatched. Variable domain in full (rest from reference TRBV5-5 and TRBJ2-7): DAGVTQSPTHLIKTRGQQVTLRCSPISGHKSVSWYQQVLGQGPQFIFQYYEKEERGRGNFPDRFSARQFPNYSSELNVNALLLGDSALYLCASSPGTELYEQYFGPGTRLTVT.

This clonotype was recorded at least ten times. The chain is built from TRBV5-1 and TRBJ1-1, with a tentative D call TRBD1 (5 bases). The germline gives CDR1 SGHRS, CDR2 YFSETQ. V gave up 4 bases and J gave up 2 bases, with 21 bases separating them. The CDR3 covers 17 residues. The CDR3 region is CASSAIRSGRTNTEAFF. Written as DNA, the CDR3 is TGCGCCAGCAGCGCCATACGCTCCGGACGGACAAACACTGAAGCTTTCTTT.

This clonotype was found many times. This chain joins TRBV7-2 and TRBJ2-7; D possibly corresponds to TRBD1 (5 bases). CDR1 SGHTA and CDR2 FQGNSA come from the germline V gene. The CDR3 has 16 residues. Trimming stripped 4 bases from V and 2 bases from J, with 18 bases between. CDR3 in DNA: TGTGCCAGCAGCTCAAGACAGTCCGTAGGACCCTACGAGCAGTACTTC. Translated: CASSSRQSVGPYEQYF.

This clonotype showed up many times. The chain is built from TRBV20-1 and TRBJ2-7, with D maybe TRBD2 (5 bases). The length of the CDR3 is 13 residues. V was cut by 5 bases and J by 2 bases, with 13 bases left in between. Germline-derived CDR1 and CDR2 are DFQATT and SNEGSKA (reference sequence). The CDR3 region is CSAELGGPYEQYF. DNA of the CDR3: TGCAGTGCTGAACTAGGAGGACCCTACGAGCAGTACTTC.

This clonotype came up many times. CDR3 DNA sequence: TGTGCCAGCTCACCACCGTCTAGGCCGCGGGAAGCTTTCTTT. Protein sequence: CASSPPSRPREAFF. This rearrangement joins TRBV18 to TRBJ1-1; D unresolved. There are 14 residues in the CDR3. Germline V lookup: CDR1 KGHSH, CDR2 LQKENI. Trimming stripped 0 bases from V and 8 bases from J, with 13 bases between.

This clonotype was seen at least ten times. The chain joins TRBV27 to TRBJ1-5; D unclear. The V and J ends lost 6 bases and 5 bases respectively, with 11 bases between them. Germline CDR1 MNHEY, CDR2 SMNVEV (reference sequence). The CDR3 totals 13 residues. CDR3 amino acids: CASRAAGYQPQHF. CDR3 sequence (DNA): TGTGCCAGCAGGGCCGCTGGGTATCAGCCCCAGCATTTT.

The sample holds many counts of this clonotype. The chain has TRBV5-6 and TRBJ2-7; D is unresolved. V was trimmed by 0 bases and J by 7 bases, leaving 5 bases between them. Germline assignment: CDR1 SGHDT and CDR2 YYEEEE. The CDR3 has 11 amino acids. The CDR3 spells CASSLVGEQYF. CDR3 nucleotides: TGTGCCAGCAGCTTGGTGGGGGAGCAGTACTTC.

In this sample, this clonotype turned up many times. The chain uses TRBV11-2 and TRBJ2-7; no clear D. Germline lookup yields CDR1 SGHAT and CDR2 FQNNGV. The CDR3 spans 12 residues. Trimming removed 8 bases at V and 1 base at J, with 9 bases between. Here the CDR3 DNA reads TGTGCCAGCGGGCGCATTTCCTACGAGCAGTACTTC. Protein product: CASGRISYEQYF.